These T cell receptor beta chains were read from a single sample in a study of T cell responses to AZD1222 COVID-19 vaccine. Sequencing was performed with immunoSEQ multiplex PCR; in TCRdb, only in-frame clones are kept and a portion is missing. Of around 160,000 clones detected, around 86% appear once; the ten largest clones hold about 4%. The sequencing used peripheral blood, collected on day 0 of MenACWY control vaccination. The receptors come from an adult in good health. The CDR3 runs from the conserved cysteine through the conserved F or W. A D gene is named only where the DNA matches it firmly. For some rows the clone size is stated as once, few or many, or as a class when expanded; others skip it.

>.|TRBJ1-5|.|TRBV19
CATNQGAPYSNQPQHF
TGTGCCACCAATCAAGGGGCACCTTATAGCAATCAGCCCCAGCATTTT
>.|TRBJ1-6|.|TRBV11-2
CASSLARVWGSPLHF
TGTGCCAGCAGCTTGGCCAGGGTCTGGGGATCACCCCTCCACTTT
>.|TRBJ2-1|.|TRBV6-2/TRBV6-3
CASSGIGRGYNEQFF
TGTGCCAGCAGTGGGATAGGAAGGGGTTACAATGAGCAGTTCTTC
>.|TRBJ2-4|.|TRBV29-1
CSVVVGGGNIQYF
TGCAGCGTTGTAGTAGGTGGGGGGAACATTCAGTACTTC
>.|TRBJ1-2|.|TRBV5-4
CASSLSTGLYGYTF
TGTGCCAGCAGCTTGAGTACAGGGCTGTATGGCTACACCTTC
>medium-sized|TRBJ2-3|TRBD2|TRBV9
CASSLAGGPTDTQYF
TGTGCCAGCAGCTTAGCGGGGGGGCCGACAGATACGCAGTATTTT
>many|TRBJ2-2|.|TRBV12-5
CASGLWVTGELFF
TGTGCTAGTGGTTTGTGGGTCACCGGGGAGCTGTTTTTT
>.|TRBJ1-2|.|TRBV5-6
CASTPRGANYGYTF
TGTGCCAGCACACCCCGGGGGGCTAACTATGGCTACACCTTC
>.|TRBJ1-5|.|TRBV24-1
CATSEAEQPQHF
TGTGCCACCAGTGAAGCGGAGCAGCCCCAGCATTTT
>.|TRBJ2-1|.|TRBV20-1
CSASPALSSYNEQFF
TGCAGTGCTAGTCCAGCGCTTAGCTCCTACAATGAGCAGTTCTTC
>.|TRBJ2-7|TRBD1|TRBV18
CASSSRQGVYEQYF
TGTGCCAGCTCATCTCGACAGGGCGTCTACGAGCAGTACTTC
>.|TRBJ1-5|.|TRBV15
CATSSGGSNQPQHF
TGTGCCACCAGCTCTGGGGGCTCCAATCAGCCCCAGCATTTT
>few|TRBJ1-4|.|TRBV19
CASSMGSANNEKMFF
TGTGCCAGTAGTATGGGCAGTGCAAATAATGAAAAAATGTTTTTT
>once|TRBJ1-3|.|TRBV6-5
CASSPRGGGWNTIYF
TGTGCCAGCAGCCCACGGGGTGGAGGGTGGAACACCATATATTTT
>.|TRBJ1-5|TRBD1|TRBV28
CASSSLRVITPGQQPQHF
TGTGCCAGCAGCAGTTTAAGGGTTATCACTCCGGGACAGCAGCCCCAGCATTTT
>few|TRBJ1-2|.|TRBV3-1/TRBV3-2
CASSQGGLPNYGYTF
TGTGCCAGCAGCCAAGGAGGCCTTCCGAACTATGGCTACACCTTC
>.|TRBJ1-2|.|TRBV19
CASSLPVTNYGYTF
TGTGCCAGTAGCCTACCCGTTACTAACTATGGCTACACCTTC
>.|TRBJ1-1|.|TRBV5-4
CASSLDLGAPTEAFF
TGTGCCAGCAGCTTGGATCTGGGGGCGCCCACTGAAGCTTTCTTT
>.|TRBJ2-1|.|TRBV19
CASSISLGNINEQFF
TGTGCCAGTAGTATTTCCCTGGGGAACATCAATGAGCAGTTCTTC